This TCR beta chain comes out of a study of vaccination effects on CD4 cells after COVID-19. Study-wide findings and caveats: There was marked clonal contraction among infection- and vaccine-induced clones late after vaccination.

Using immunoSEQ multiplex PCR, the repertoire was profiled, and TCRdb retains in-frame clones only, with some absent. The profile shows 55,000 to 70,000 clones, roughly 76% of them singletons. Remarks on this clone: The antigen remains unidentified.

The CDR3 has 14 amino acids. Germline V CDR1 and CDR2: MNHEY, SVGAGI. V was pared by 0 bases and J by 8 bases, with 10 bases between. With the ViraFEST assay, the study expanded antigen-specific CD4+ T cells using viral peptide pools, then sequenced them. It was after around 10 days of culture that CD4+ T cells were isolated. The researchers cultured 1.5 million to 2.5 million PBMC per well with approximately 10 IU/ml IL-2 and approximately 10 ug/ml peptides. Half the medium was replaced with IL-2 medium on days 3 and 7. The sequence was obtained from a human donor who received a COVID-19 vaccine. The material was CD4+ T cells from PBMCs cultured with HCoV-229E spike peptides, obtained before COVID-19 vaccination. The chain has TRBV6-5 and TRBJ2-2; D call uncertain. The CDR3 nucleotides are TGTGCCAGCAGTTACTCCCCAGTGCGGGGGGAGCTGTTTTTT. Protein sequence: CASSYSPVRGELFF.